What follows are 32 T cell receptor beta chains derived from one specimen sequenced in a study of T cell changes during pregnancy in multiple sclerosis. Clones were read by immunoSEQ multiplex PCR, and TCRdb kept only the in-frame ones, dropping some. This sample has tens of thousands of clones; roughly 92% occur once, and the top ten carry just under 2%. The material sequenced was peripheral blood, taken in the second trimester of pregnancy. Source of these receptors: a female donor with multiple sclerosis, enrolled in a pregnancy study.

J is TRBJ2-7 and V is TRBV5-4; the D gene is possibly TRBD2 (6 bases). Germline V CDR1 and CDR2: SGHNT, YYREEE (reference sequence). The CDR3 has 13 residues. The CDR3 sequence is CATSFPGSGEQYF. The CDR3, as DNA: TGTGCAACCAGCTTCCCCGGGAGTGGGGAGCAGTACTTC.

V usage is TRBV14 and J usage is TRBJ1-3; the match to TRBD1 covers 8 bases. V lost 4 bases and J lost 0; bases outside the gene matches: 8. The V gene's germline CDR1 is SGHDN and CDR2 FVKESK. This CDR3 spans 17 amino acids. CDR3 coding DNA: TGTGCCAGCAGCCTTCGACAGGGGAACAGCTCTGGAAACACCATATATTTT. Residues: CASSLRQGNSSGNTIYF.

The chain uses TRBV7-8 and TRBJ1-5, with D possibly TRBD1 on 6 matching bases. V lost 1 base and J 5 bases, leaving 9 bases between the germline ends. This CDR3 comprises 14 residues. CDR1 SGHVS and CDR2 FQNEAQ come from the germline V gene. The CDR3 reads CASSLGQGYQPQHF. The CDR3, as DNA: TGTGCCAGCAGCTTAGGGCAGGGGTATCAGCCCCAGCATTTT.

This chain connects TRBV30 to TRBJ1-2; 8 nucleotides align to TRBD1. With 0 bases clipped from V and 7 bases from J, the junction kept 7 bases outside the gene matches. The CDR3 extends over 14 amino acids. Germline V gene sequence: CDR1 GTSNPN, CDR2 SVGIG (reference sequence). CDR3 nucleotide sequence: TGTGCCTGGAGTGTTCGGCAGGGGGCTGTTGGCTACACCTTC. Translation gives CAWSVRQGAVGYTF.

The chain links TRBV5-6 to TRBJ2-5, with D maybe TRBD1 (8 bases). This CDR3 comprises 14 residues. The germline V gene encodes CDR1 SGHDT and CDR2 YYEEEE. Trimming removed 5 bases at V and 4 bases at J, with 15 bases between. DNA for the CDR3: TGTGCCAGCAGATCTACAGGGGGGGGAGAGACCCAGTACTTC. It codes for CASRSTGGGETQYF.

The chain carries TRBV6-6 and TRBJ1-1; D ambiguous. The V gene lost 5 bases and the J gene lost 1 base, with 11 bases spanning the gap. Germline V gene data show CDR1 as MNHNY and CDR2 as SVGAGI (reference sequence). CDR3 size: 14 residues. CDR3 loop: CASSKNQENTEAFF. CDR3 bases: TGTGCCAGCAGTAAAAACCAGGAGAACACTGAAGCTTTCTTT.

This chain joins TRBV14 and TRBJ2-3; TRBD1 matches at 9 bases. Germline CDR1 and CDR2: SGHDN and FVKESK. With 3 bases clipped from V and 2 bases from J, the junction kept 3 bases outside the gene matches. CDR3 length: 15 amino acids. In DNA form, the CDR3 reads TGTGCCAGCAGCCAGGACAGGGGTTTCACAGATACGCAGTATTTT. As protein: CASSQDRGFTDTQYF.

The CDR3 region has the DNA TGCGCCAGCAGCTTGGGGGGGACAGGGGGGATGAACACTGAAGCTTTCTTT. It is translated as CASSLGGTGGMNTEAFF. V usage is TRBV5-1 and J usage is TRBJ1-1; TRBD1 matches 11 bases. The V segment lost 0 bases and the J segment 0 bases; nucleotides outside the gene matches: 4. The germline V gene encodes CDR1 SGHRS and CDR2 YFSETQ. The CDR3 has 17 amino acids.

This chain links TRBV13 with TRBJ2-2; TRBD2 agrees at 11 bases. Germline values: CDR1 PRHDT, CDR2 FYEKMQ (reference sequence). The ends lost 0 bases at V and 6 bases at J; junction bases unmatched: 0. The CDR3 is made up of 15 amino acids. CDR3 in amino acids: CASSLGLAGAGELFF. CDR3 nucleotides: TGTGCCAGCAGCTTAGGACTAGCGGGGGCCGGGGAGCTGTTTTTT.

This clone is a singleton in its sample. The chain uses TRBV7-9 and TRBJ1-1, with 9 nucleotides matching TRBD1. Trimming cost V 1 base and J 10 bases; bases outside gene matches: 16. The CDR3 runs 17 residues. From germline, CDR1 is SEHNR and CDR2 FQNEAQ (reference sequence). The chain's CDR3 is CASSLVGTGLDTGIAFF. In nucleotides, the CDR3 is TGTGCCAGCAGCTTAGTCGGGACAGGGCTCGACACGGGGATAGCTTTCTTT.

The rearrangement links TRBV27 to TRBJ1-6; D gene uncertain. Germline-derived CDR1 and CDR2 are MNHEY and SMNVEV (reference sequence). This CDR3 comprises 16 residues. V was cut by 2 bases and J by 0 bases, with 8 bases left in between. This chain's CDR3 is CASSLTGSSYNSPLHF. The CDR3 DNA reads TGTGCCAGCAGTTTAACGGGGAGCTCCTATAATTCACCCCTCCACTTT.

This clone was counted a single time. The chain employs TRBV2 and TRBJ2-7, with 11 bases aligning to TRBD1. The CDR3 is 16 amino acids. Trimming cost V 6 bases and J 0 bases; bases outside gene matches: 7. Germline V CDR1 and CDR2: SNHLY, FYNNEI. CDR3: CASSRTGGSSSYEQYF. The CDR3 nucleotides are TGTGCCAGCAGCCGGACAGGGGGCTCTAGCTCCTACGAGCAGTACTTC. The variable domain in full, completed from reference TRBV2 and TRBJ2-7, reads EPEVTQTPSHQVTQMGQEVILRCVPISNHLYFYWYRQILGQKVEFLVSFYNNEISEKSEIFDDQFSVERPDGSNFTLKIRSTKLEDSAMYFCASSRTGGSSSYEQYFGPGTRLTVT.

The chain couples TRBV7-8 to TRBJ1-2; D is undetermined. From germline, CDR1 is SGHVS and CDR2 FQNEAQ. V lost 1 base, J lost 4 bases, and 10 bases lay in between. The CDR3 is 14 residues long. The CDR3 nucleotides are TGTGCCAGCAGCTTAGACTTGGGCACCTATGGCTACACCTTC. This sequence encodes CASSLDLGTYGYTF. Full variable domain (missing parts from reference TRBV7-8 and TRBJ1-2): GAGVSQSPRYKVAKRGQDVALRCDPISGHVSLFWYQQALGQGPEFLTYFQNEAQLDKSGLPSDRFFAERPEGSVSTLKIQRTQQEDSAVYLCASSLDLGTYGYTFGSGTRLTVV.

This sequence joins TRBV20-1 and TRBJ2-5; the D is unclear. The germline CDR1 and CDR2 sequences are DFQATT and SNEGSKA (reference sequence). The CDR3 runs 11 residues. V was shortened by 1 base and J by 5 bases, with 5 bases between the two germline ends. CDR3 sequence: CSARVGETQYF. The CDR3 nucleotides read TGCAGTGCTAGAGTCGGGGAGACCCAGTACTTC.

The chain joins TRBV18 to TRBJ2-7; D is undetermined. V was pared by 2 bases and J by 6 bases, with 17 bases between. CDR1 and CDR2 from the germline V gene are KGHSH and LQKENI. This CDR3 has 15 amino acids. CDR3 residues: CASSPSNRVQPEQYF. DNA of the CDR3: TGTGCCAGCTCACCAAGCAACAGAGTCCAACCCGAGCAGTACTTC.

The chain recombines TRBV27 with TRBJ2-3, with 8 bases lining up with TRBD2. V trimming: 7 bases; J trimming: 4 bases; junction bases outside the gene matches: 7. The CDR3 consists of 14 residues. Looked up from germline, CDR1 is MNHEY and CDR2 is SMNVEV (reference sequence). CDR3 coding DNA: TGTGCCAGCATGCGGACTAGCATCCCAGATACGCAGTATTTT. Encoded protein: CASMRTSIPDTQYF.

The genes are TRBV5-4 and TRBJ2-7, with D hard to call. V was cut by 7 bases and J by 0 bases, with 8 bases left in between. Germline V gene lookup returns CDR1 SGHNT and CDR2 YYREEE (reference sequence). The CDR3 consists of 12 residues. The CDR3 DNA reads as TGTGCCAGCTCCCCCGGCTCCTACGAGCAGTACTTC. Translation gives CASSPGSYEQYF. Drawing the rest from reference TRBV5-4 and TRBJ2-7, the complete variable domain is ETGVTQSPTHLIKTRGQQVTLRCSSQSGHNTVSWYQQALGQGPQFIFQYYREEENGRGNFPPRFSGLQFPNYSSELNVNALELDDSALYLCASSPGSYEQYFGPGTRLTVT.

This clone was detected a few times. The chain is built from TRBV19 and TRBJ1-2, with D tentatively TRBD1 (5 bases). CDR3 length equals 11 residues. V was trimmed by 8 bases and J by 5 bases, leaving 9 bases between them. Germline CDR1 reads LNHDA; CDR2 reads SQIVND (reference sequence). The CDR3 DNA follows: TGTGCCAGTGATGACAGATATGGCTACACCTTC. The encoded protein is CASDDRYGYTF.

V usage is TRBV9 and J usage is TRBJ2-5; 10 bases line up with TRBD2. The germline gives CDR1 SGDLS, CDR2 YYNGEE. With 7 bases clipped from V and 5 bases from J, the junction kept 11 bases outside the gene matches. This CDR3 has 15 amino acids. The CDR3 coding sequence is TGTGCCAGCGGACGAGCGGGGGGGTTGGGGGAGACCCAGTACTTC. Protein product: CASGRAGGLGETQYF. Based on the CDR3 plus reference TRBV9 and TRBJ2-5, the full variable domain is DSGVTQTPKHLITATGQRVTLRCSPRSGDLSVYWYQQSLDQGLQFLIQYYNGEERAKGNILERFSAQQFPDLHSELNLSSLELGDSALYFCASGRAGGLGETQYFGPGTRLLVL.

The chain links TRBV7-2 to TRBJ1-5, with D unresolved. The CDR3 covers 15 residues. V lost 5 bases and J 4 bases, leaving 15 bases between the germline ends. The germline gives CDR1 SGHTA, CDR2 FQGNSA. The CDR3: CASSRMGPGNQPQHF. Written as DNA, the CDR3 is TGTGCCAGCAGCCGAATGGGCCCGGGGAATCAGCCCCAGCATTTT.

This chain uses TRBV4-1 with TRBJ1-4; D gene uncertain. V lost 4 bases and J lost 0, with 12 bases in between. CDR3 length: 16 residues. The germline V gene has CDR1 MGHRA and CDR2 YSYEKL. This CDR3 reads CASSLVDGATNEKLFF. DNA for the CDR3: TGCGCCAGCAGCCTAGTGGACGGGGCAACTAATGAAAAACTGTTTTTT.

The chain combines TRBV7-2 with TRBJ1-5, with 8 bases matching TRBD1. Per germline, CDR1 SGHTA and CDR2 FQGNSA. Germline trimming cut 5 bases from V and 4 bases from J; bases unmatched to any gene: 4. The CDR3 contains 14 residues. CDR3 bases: TGTGCCAGCAGCGGACAGGGAGGTAATCAGCCCCAGCATTTT. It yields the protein CASSGQGGNQPQHF.

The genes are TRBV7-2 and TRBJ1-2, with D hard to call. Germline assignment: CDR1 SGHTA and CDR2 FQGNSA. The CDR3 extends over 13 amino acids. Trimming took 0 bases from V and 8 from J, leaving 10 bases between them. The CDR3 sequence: CASSLARAFGYTF. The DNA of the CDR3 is TGTGCCAGCAGCTTAGCGCGAGCGTTCGGCTACACCTTC. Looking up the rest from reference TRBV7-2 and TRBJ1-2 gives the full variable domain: GAGVSQSPSNKVTEKGKDVELRCDPISGHTALYWYRQSLGQGLEFLIYFQGNSAPDKSGLPSDRFSAERTGGSVSTLTIQRTQQEDSAVYLCASSLARAFGYTFGSGTRLTVV.

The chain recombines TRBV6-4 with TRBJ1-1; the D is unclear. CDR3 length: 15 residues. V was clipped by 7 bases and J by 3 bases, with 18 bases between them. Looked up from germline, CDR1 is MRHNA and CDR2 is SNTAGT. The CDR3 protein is CASNPPEEDYTEAFF. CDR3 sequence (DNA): TGTGCCAGCAATCCCCCCGAGGAGGACTACACTGAAGCTTTCTTT.

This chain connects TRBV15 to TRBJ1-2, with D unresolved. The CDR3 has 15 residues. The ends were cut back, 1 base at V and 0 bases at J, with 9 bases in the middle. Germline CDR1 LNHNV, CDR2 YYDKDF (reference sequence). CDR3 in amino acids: CATSRVQSANYGYTF. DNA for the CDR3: TGTGCCACCAGCAGAGTACAGTCTGCTAACTATGGCTACACCTTC.

CDR3 coding DNA: TGTGCCAGCAGTTTAGACAGGCGTTATCAGCCCCAGCATTTT. This codes for CASSLDRRYQPQHF. The rearrangement links TRBV28 to TRBJ1-5, with TRBD1 as a possible D gene (6 bases). V was clipped by 2 bases and J by 5 bases, with 10 bases between them. The length of the CDR3 is 14 residues. Germline V lookup: CDR1 MDHEN, CDR2 SYDVKM.

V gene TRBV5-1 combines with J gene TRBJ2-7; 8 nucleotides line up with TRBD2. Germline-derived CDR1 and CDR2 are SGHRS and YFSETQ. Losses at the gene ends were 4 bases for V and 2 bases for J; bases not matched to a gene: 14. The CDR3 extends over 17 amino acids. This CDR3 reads CASSARESGGPTYEQYF. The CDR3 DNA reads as TGCGCCAGCAGCGCGCGGGAGAGCGGGGGCCCAACCTACGAGCAGTACTTC. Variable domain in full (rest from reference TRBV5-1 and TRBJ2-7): KAGVTQTPRYLIKTRGQQVTLSCSPISGHRSVSWYQQTPGQGLQFLFEYFSETQRNKGNFPGRFSGRQFSNSRSEMNVSTLELGDSALYLCASSARESGGPTYEQYFGPGTRLTVT.

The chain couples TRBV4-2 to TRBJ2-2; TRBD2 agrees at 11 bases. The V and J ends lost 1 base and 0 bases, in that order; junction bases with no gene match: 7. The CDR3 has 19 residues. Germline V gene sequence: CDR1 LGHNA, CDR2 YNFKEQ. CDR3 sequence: CASSQVTGTSGTNTGELFF. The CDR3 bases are TGTGCCAGCAGCCAAGTCACCGGGACTAGCGGTACGAACACCGGGGAGCTGTTTTTT.

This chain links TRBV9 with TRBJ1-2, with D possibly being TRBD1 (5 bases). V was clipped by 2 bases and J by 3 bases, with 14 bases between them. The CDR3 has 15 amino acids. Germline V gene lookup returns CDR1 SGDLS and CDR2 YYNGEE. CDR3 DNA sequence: TGTGCCAGCAGCGTGGGGAGGGGCCAGCACTATGGCTACACCTTC. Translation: CASSVGRGQHYGYTF.

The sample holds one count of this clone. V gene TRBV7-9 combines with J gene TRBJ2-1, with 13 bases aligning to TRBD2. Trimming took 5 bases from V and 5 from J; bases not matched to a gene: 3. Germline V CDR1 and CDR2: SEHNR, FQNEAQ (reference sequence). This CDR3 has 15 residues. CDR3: CASSPTSGRDNEQFF. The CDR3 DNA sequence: TGTGCCAGCAGCCCCACTAGCGGGAGGGACAATGAGCAGTTCTTC. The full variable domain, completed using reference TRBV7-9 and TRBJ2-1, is DTGVSQNPRHKITKRGQNVTFRCDPISEHNRLYWYRQTLGQGPEFLTYFQNEAQLEKSRLLSDRFSAERPKGSFSTLEIQRTEQGDSAMYLCASSPTSGRDNEQFFGPGTRLTVL.

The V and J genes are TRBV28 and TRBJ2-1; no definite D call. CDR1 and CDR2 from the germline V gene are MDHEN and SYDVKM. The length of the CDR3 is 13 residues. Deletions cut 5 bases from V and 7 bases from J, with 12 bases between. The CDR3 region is CASSPPLVNEQFF. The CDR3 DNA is TGTGCCAGCAGTCCACCCCTAGTTAATGAGCAGTTCTTC.

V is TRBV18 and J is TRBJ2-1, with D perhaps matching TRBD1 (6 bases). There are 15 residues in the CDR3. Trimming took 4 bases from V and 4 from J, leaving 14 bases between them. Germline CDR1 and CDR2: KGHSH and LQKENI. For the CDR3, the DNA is TGTGCCAGCTCACAAACAGGGCTACTATACAATGAGCAGTTCTTC. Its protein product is CASSQTGLLYNEQFF.